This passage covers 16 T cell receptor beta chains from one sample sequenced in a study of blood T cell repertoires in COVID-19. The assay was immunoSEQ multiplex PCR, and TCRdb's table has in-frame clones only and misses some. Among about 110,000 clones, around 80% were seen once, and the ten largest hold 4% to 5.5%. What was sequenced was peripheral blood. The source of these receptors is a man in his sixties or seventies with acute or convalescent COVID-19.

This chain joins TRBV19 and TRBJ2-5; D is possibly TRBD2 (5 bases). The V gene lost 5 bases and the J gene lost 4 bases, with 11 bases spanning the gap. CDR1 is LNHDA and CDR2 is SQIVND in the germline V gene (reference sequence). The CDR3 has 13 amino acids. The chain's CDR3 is CASSFVEGETQYF. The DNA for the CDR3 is TGTGCCAGTAGTTTCGTTGAGGGAGAGACCCAGTACTTC.

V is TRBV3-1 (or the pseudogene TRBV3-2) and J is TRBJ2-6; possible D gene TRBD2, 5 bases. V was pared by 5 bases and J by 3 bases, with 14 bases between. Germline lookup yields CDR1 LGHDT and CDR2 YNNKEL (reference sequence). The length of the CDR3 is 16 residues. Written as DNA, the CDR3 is TGTGCCAGCAGCAAGGGCCTGGCGGGTGGGGCCAACGTCCTGACTTTC. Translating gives CASSKGLAGGANVLTF.

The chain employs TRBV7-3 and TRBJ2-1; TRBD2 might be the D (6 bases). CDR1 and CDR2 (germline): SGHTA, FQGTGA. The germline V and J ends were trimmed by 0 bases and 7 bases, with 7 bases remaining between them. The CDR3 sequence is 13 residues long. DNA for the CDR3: TGTGCCAGCAGCTTAACGGGGGGAAATGAGCAGTTCTTC. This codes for CASSLTGGNEQFF.

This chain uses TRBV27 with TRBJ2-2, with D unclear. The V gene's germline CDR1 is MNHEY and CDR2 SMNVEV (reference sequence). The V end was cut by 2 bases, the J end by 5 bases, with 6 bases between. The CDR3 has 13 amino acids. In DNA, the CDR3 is TGTGCCAGCAGTTTAGTACAGACCGGGGAGCTGTTTTTT. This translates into CASSLVQTGELFF.

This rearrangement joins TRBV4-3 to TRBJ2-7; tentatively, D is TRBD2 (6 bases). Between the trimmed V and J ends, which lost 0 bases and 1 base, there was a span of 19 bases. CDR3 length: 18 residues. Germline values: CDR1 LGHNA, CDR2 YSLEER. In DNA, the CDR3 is TGCGCCAGCAGCCAAGAGGAGGGTCGGGGGAAAACATCCTACGAGCAGTACTTC. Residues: CASSQEEGRGKTSYEQYF.

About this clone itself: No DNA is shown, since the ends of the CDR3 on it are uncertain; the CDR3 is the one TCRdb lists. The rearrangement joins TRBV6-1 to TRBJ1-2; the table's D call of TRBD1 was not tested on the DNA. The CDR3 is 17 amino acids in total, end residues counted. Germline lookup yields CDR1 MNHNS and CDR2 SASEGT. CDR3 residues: CASSEAVGQGAPLTVTF.

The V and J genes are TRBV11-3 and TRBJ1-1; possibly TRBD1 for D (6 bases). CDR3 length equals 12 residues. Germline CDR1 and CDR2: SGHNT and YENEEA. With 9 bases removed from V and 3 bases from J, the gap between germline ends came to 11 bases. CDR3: CARQGGHTEAFF. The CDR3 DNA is TGTGCCAGGCAAGGGGGTCACACTGAAGCTTTCTTT.

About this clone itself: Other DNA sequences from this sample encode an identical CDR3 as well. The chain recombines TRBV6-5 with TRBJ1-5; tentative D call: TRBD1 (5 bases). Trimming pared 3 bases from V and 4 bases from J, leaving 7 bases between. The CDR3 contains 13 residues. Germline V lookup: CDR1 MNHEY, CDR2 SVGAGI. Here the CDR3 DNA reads TGTGCCAGCAGTTATGACAGAAATCAGCCCCAGCATTTT. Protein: CASSYDRNQPQHF.

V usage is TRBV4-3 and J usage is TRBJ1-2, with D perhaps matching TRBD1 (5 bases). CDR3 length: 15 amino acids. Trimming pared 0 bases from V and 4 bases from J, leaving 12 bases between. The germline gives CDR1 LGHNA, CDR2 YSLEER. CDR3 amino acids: CASSQDGQGAYGYTF. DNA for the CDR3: TGCGCCAGCAGCCAAGACGGGCAGGGTGCCTATGGCTACACCTTC.

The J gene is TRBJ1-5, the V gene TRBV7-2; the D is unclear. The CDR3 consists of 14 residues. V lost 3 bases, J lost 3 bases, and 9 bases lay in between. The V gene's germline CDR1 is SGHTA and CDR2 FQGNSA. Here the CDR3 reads CASSFRLINQPQHF. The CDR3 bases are TGTGCCAGCAGCTTTCGACTCATCAATCAGCCCCAGCATTTT.

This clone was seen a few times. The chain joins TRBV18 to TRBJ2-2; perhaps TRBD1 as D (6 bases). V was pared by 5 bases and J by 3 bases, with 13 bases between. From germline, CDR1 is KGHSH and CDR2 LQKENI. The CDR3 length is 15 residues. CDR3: CASSLTEGDTGELFF. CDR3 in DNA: TGTGCCAGCTCATTGACCGAGGGGGACACCGGGGAGCTGTTTTTT.

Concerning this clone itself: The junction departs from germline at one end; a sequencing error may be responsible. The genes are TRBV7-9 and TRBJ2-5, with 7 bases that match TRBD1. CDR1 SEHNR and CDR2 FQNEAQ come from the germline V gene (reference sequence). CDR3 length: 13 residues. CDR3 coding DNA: TGTGCCAGCAGGTTAGGGGGCTTAGAGACCCAGTACTTC. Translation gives CASRLGGLETQYF.

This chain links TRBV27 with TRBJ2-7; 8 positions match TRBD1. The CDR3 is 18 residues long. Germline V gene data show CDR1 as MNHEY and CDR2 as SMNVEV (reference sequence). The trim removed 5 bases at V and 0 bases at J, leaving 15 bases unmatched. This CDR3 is CASSRGPGYRGASYEQYF. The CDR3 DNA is TGTGCCAGCAGTAGGGGACCTGGATACAGGGGGGCCTCCTACGAGCAGTACTTC.

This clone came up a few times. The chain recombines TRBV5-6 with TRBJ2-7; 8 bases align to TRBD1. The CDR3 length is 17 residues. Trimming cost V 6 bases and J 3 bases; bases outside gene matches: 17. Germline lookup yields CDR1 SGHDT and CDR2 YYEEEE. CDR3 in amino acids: CASTKLGQDSFFYEQYF. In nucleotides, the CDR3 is TGTGCCAGCACCAAACTGGGACAGGACAGCTTCTTCTACGAGCAGTACTTC. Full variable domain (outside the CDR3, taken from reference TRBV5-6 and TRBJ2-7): DAGVTQSPTHLIKTRGQQVTLRCSPKSGHDTVSWYQQALGQGPQFIFQYYEEEERQRGNFPDRFSGHQFPNYSSELNVNALLLGDSALYLCASTKLGQDSFFYEQYFGPGTRLTVT.

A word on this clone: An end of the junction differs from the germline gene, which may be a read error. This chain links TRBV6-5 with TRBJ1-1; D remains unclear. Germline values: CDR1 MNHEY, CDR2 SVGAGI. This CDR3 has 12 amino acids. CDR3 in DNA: TGTGCCAGCAGTTACTCGGGAGGCGGACGTATCTTT. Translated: CASSYSGGGRIF.

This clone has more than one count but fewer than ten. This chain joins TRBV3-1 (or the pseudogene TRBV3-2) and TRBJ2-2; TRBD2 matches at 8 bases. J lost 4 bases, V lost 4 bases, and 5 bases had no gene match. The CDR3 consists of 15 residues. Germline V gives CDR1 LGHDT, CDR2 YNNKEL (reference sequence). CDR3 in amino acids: CASSRLSGSTGELFF. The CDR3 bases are TGTGCCAGCAGCCGATTGAGCGGGAGCACCGGGGAGCTGTTTTTT.